A single sample is the source of the 2 T cell receptor beta chains below, sequenced in a study of blood T cell repertoires in COVID-19. Sequenced by immunoSEQ multiplex PCR; TCRdb stores in-frame clones only, minus some. This sample yields approximately 310,000 clones, of which 70% to 90% are seen a single time; about 2% belongs to the top ten. Sequenced sample: PBMCs or T cells enriched from blood (not recorded which). These TCRs come from a man aged 25 to 40 who had recovered from COVID-19.

This clone has more than one count but fewer than ten. The rearrangement joins TRBV24-1 to TRBJ1-1; weak D call: TRBD1 (6 bases). The CDR3 sequence is 13 residues long. CDR1 KGHDR and CDR2 SFDVKD come from the germline V gene. Trimming removed 4 bases at V and 6 bases at J, with 11 bases between. The CDR3 spells CATSEPGHAEAFF. CDR3 DNA: TGTGCCACCAGTGAACCGGGACATGCTGAAGCTTTCTTT.

The chain has TRBV12-3 or TRBV12-4 and TRBJ1-1; no definite D call. The CDR3 totals 13 residues. V lost 5 bases, J lost 1 base, and 8 bases lay in between. CDR3 coding DNA: TGTGCCAGCAGTCCAACAAAGAACACTGAAGCTTTCTTT. It translates to CASSPTKNTEAFF.